This T cell receptor beta chain was obtained from a study of graft-versus-host responses after intestinal transplantation. Study observations and caveats: An association linked early post-transplant HvG declines with peak circulating GvH clone levels.

Assay used: immunoSEQ multiplex PCR; TCRdb lists only in-frame clones, some missing. Found here are over 90,000 clones, roughly 93% of them singletons; the top ten hold 1% to 1.5%. With regard to this clone: Its antigen is not known.

Germline assignment: CDR1 LNHDA and CDR2 SQIVND (reference sequence). CDR3 size: 15 residues. The V and J ends lost 5 bases and 7 bases, in that order; junction bases with no gene match: 10. The chain recombines TRBV19 with TRBJ2-1; 8 bases agree with TRBD1. The receptor was isolated from a human donor who received an intestinal transplant. The source material was unstimulated CD8+ T cells sorted from spleen or lymph node cells, sampled before intestinal transplant. This chain's CDR3 is CASSAEDRVGNEQFF. The CDR3 coding sequence is TGTGCCAGTAGTGCGGAGGACAGGGTTGGTAATGAGCAGTTCTTC.